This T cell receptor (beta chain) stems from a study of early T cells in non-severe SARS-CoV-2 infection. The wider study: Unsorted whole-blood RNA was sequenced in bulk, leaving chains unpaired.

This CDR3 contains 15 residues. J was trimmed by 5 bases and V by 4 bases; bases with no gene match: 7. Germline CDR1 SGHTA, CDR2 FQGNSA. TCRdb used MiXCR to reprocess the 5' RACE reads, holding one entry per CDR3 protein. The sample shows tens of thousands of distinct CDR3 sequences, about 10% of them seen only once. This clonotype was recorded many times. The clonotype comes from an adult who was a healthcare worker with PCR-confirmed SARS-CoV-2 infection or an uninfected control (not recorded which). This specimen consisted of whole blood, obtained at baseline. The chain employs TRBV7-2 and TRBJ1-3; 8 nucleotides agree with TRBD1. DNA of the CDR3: TGTGCCAGCAGCTCCGACAGGGGCGGGCGAAACACCATATATTTT. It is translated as CASSSDRGGRNTIYF. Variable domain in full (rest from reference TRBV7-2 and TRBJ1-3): GAGVSQSPSNKVTEKGKDVELRCDPISGHTALYWYRQSLGQGLEFLIYFQGNSAPDKSGLPSDRFSAERTGGSVSTLTIQRTQQEDSAVYLCASSSDRGGRNTIYFGEGSWLTVV.